A single sample is the source of the 7 T cell receptor beta chains below, sequenced in a study of identical twins listed by TCRdb under 2016. Preparation of the library involved 5' RACE. Sequencing took place on an Illumina HiSeq 2000. TCRdb handled the public reads itself, with Q25 trimming in fastp and clone calling in MiXCR, and kept productive beta chains. Each entry is one CDR3 protein sequence, shown with its most common DNA and genes. The sample yields some 440,000 distinct CDR3 sequences; roughly 26% were counted once. 2.9% of the sample belongs to the ten largest clones. The same data also went into a second study, on T cells expressing NK-cell markers.

Sequenced: CD4+ T cells sorted from blood. The receptors come from a woman under 30 in good health.

Worth noting for this clonotype: A single base separates this from a much larger clone, so it may be a read error. The chain combines TRBV12-3 or TRBV12-4 with TRBJ1-1, with no clear D. This CDR3 has 14 amino acids. V lost 3 bases, J lost 0 bases, and 8 bases lay in between. CDR3 residues: CASSFQRVNTEAFF. CDR3 nucleotide sequence: TGTGCCAGCAGTTTTCAGAGGGTGAACACTGAAGCTTTCTTT.

The chain links TRBV11-2 to TRBJ1-5; D might be TRBD1 (5 bases). CDR3 length equals 14 residues. Germline V CDR1 and CDR2: SGHAT, FQNNGV. Between the trimmed V and J ends, which lost 1 base and 7 bases, there was a span of 11 bases. The CDR3 sequence is CASSLGVGDQPQHF. The CDR3, as DNA: TGTGCCAGCAGCTTAGGTGTTGGGGACCAGCCCCAGCATTTT. The full variable domain, in which reference TRBV11-2 and TRBJ1-5 provide the parts outside the CDR3, is EAGVAQSPRYKIIEKRQSVAFWCNPISGHATLYWYQQILGQGPKLLIQFQNNGVVDDSQLPKDRFSAERLKGVDSTLKIQPAKLEDSAVYLCASSLGVGDQPQHFGDGTRLSIL.

The chain links TRBV20-1 to TRBJ2-5; the D call may be TRBD1 or TRBD2 (6 bases each). This CDR3 contains 12 residues. CDR1 is DFQATT and CDR2 is SNEGSKA in the germline V gene (reference sequence). Trimming cost V 3 bases and J 7 bases, with 12 bases left between them. The CDR3 spells CSASPGEVTQYF. For the CDR3, the DNA is TGCAGTGCTAGCCCAGGGGAGGTGACCCAGTACTTC.

The chain employs TRBV3-1 and TRBJ2-1; D is uncertain. Germline CDR1 reads LGHDT; CDR2 reads YNNKEL (reference sequence). This CDR3 has 13 amino acids. V gave up 1 base and J gave up 3 bases, with 4 bases separating them. The CDR3 DNA reads as TGTGCCAGCAGCCAAGGACGCTACAATGAGCAGTTCTTC. Protein product: CASSQGRYNEQFF.

This clonotype showed up just a few times. CDR3 bases: TGTGCGACACAGCGGCTGGCGGGGGGGCAAAATGAGCAGTTCTTC. This encodes CATQRLAGGQNEQFF. The chain links TRBV11-3 to TRBJ2-1; 9 bases are shared with TRBD2. Germline lookup yields CDR1 SGHNT and CDR2 YENEEA. The CDR3 totals 15 residues.

The CDR3 reads CASSSGLAGGADTQYF. CDR3 nucleotide sequence: TGCGCCAGCAGCTCCGGACTAGCGGGAGGAGCAGATACGCAGTATTTT. J is TRBJ2-3 and V is TRBV5-1; TRBD2 aligns across 14 bases. Germline lookup yields CDR1 SGHRS and CDR2 YFSETQ. The length of the CDR3 is 16 residues. V lost 3 bases to trimming and J lost 4 bases; unmatched junction nucleotides: 4.

This clonotype was detected many times. J is TRBJ1-1 and V is TRBV27; D not resolved. The length of the CDR3 is 11 residues. The germline V gene has CDR1 MNHEY and CDR2 SMNVEV (reference sequence). V was clipped by 9 bases and J by 4 bases, with 9 bases between them. CDR3 in DNA: TGTGCCAGTACGGGGAGCACTGAAGCTTTCTTT. This codes for CASTGSTEAFF.